This entry is about one T cell receptor (beta chain). The antigen is unknown. This sample is part of a study of T-cell reconstitution after alpha-beta-depleted transplantation in children. Whole-study results and caveats: Two months or so post-transplant, alpha-beta T cells reportedly derived from several hundred expanded graft clones. Newly produced T cells mostly provided counts and TCRbeta diversity after one year, as hyperexpanded clones declined.

Preparation of the TCRbeta library involved a method that used unique molecular identifiers. Each CDR3 protein gets one entry after TCRdb re-called the PCR reads with MiXCR. The sample consists of fewer than 550,000 distinct CDR3 sequences, roughly a tenth of them appearing once. V was pared by 1 base and J by 4 bases, with 18 bases of the junction left unmatched. CDR3 length: 20 amino acids. Germline lookup yields CDR1 SGHAT and CDR2 FQNNGV. The origin of this receptor is a child under 10 years old with inherited bone marrow failure, due to receive a stem cell transplant. The starting material was PBMCs, obtained before TCRalphabeta/CD19-depleted stem cell transplant. This sequence joins TRBV11-2 and TRBJ2-1; 8 bases are a match to TRBD1. As DNA, the CDR3 is TGTGCCAGCAGCTTAGGAGGGGACAGGCTTTTCCAAGGCGTATACAATGAGCAGTTCTTC. Its translation is CASSLGGDRLFQGVYNEQFF. Supplemented by reference TRBV11-2 and TRBJ2-1, the full variable domain reads EAGVAQSPRYKIIEKRQSVAFWCNPISGHATLYWYQQILGQGPKLLIQFQNNGVVDDSQLPKDRFSAERLKGVDSTLKIQPAKLEDSAVYLCASSLGGDRLFQGVYNEQFFGPGTRLTVL.